Below are 3 T cell receptor beta chains sequenced from a single sample in a study of cytomegalovirus exposure and HLA in healthy donors. This PCR relied on a set of 60 Vbeta primers and 13 Jbeta primers. Profiled with immunoSEQ multiplex PCR; TCRdb holds only in-frame clones, not every one. The table has fewer than 80,000 clones, about three quarters seen once. The sequenced material came from PBMCs. Receptors originate from a man in his late teens or twenties in good health and CMV-seronegative.

V usage is TRBV6-1 and J usage is TRBJ1-2, with D unresolved. The germline gives CDR1 MNHNS, CDR2 SASEGT. This CDR3 region has 14 residues. Trimming cost V 2 bases and J 3 bases, with 10 bases left between them. The CDR3: CASSESAAHYGYTF. In nucleotides, the CDR3 is TGTGCCAGCAGTGAAAGTGCGGCACACTATGGCTACACCTTC.

The J gene is TRBJ1-2, the V gene TRBV4-3, with 10 bases aligning to TRBD1. Germline assignment: CDR1 LGHNA and CDR2 YSLEER. The CDR3 totals 14 residues. Unmatched junction bases numbered 7, after V lost 2 bases and J lost 10 bases. The CDR3: CASSQRIDRGPYTF. CDR3 in DNA: TGCGCCAGCAGCCAAAGAATAGACAGGGGGCCCTACACCTTC.

This clone was seen just once. This rearrangement joins TRBV5-1 to TRBJ2-1; possibly TRBD1 for D (5 bases). Trimming removed 0 bases at V and 3 bases at J, with 7 bases between. Germline V gene lookup returns CDR1 SGHRS and CDR2 YFSETQ. This CDR3 region has 14 residues. Written as DNA, the CDR3 is TGCGCCAGCAGCTTGGAAGGGGACTACAATGAGCAGTTCTTC. It is translated as CASSLEGDYNEQFF.